This TCR beta chain was identified in a study of radiotherapy plus CTLA-4 blockade in lung cancer. Study-level information: In 18% of patients, objective responses were seen; around 34% had disease control.

The length of the CDR3 is 12 residues. The V gene lost 5 bases and the J gene lost 0 bases, with 3 bases spanning the gap. The V gene's germline CDR1 is KGHSH and CDR2 LQKENI. This clone was observed once. What it binds is unknown. TCRdb keeps only in-frame clones here, not all; method: immunoSEQ multiplex PCR. The sample has fewer than 100,000 clones; 83% are singletons. Overall study findings and caveats: TCR clones of tumor origin grew in blood after radiotherapy plus ipilimumab. Interferon-beta and early blood T cell clone dynamics reportedly predicted response best.

This material consisted of peripheral blood, taken from a patient treated with radiotherapy plus ipilimumab. This receptor was identified in a human donor with non-small cell lung cancer who had stable disease on radiotherapy plus ipilimumab. The chain carries TRBV18 and TRBJ2-3; D remains ambiguous. CDR3 coding DNA: TGTGCCAGCTCAACCAGCACAGATACGCAGTATTTT. This translates into CASSTSTDTQYF.